The entry below describes one TCR beta chain. Clones were read by immunoSEQ multiplex PCR, and TCRdb kept only the in-frame ones, dropping some. The sample consists of roughly 32,000 clones, 80% to 90% of them appearing once. The data belong to a study of PD-L1 blockade in urothelial cancer. From germline, CDR1 is SGHRS and CDR2 YFSETQ. V lost 4 bases to trimming and J lost 11 bases; unmatched junction nucleotides: 13. The CDR3 covers 15 residues. The receptor was derived from a man aged 55 to 70 with urothelial cancer. Sequencing used PBMCs, obtained around atezolizumab (anti-PD-L1) treatment. The gene calls are TRBV5-1 and TRBJ2-5; 11 bases match TRBD1. CDR3 sequence reads: CASSASGTGGIEQYF. The CDR3 DNA sequence: TGCGCCAGCAGCGCCTCCGGGACAGGGGGTATTGAACAGTACTTC.